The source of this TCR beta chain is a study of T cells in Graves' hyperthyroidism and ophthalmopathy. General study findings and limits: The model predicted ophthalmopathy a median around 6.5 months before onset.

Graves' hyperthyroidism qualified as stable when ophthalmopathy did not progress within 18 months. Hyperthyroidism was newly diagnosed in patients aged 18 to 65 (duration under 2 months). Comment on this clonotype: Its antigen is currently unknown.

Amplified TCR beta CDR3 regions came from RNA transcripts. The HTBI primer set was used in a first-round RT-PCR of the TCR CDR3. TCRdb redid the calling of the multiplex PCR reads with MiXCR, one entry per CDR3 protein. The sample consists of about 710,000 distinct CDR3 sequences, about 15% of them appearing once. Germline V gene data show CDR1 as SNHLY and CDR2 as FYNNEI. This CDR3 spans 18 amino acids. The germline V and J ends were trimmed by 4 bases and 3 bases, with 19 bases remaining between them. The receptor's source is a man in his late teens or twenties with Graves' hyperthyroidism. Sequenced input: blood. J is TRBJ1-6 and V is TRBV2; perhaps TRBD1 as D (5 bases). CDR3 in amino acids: CASSAAPRVSIYNSPLHF. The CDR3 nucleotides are TGTGCCAGCAGTGCTGCCCCCAGGGTGTCCATCTATAATTCACCCCTCCACTTT.